Below are 25 T cell receptor beta chains sequenced from a single sample in a study of cytomegalovirus exposure and HLA in healthy donors. In the PCR, 60 Vbeta and 13 Jbeta primers were used. Clones were read by immunoSEQ multiplex PCR, and TCRdb kept only the in-frame ones, dropping some. The sample carries more than 95,000 clones, 77% recorded once. Sequencing used PBMCs. The receptors were gathered from a woman in her thirties or forties in good health and CMV-seropositive.

This clone has just one count. This sequence joins TRBV7-9 and TRBJ2-5, with 8 bases aligning to TRBD2. There are 13 residues in the CDR3. Looked up from germline, CDR1 is SEHNR and CDR2 is FQNEAQ (reference sequence). V lost 4 bases, J lost 11 bases, and 9 bases stayed unmatched. CDR3 in amino acids: CASSSSGSREQYF. CDR3 DNA sequence: TGTGCCAGCAGCTCGAGCGGGAGTCGGGAGCAGTACTTC. The full variable domain, rest sourced from reference TRBV7-9 and TRBJ2-5, is DTGVSQNPRHKITKRGQNVTFRCDPISEHNRLYWYRQTLGQGPEFLTYFQNEAQLEKSRLLSDRFSAERPKGSFSTLEIQRTEQGDSAMYLCASSSSGSREQYFGPGTRLLVL.

The chain recombines TRBV6-6 with TRBJ2-2, with D possibly matching TRBD1 (5 bases). The CDR3 contains 14 residues. Germline assignment: CDR1 MNHNY and CDR2 SVGAGI (reference sequence). V was clipped by 4 bases and J by 1 base, with 7 bases between them. CDR3: CASSFRENTGELFF. As DNA, the CDR3 is TGTGCCAGCAGTTTCAGGGAGAACACCGGGGAGCTGTTTTTT.

The chain uses TRBV4-2 and TRBJ2-1; 14 bases align to TRBD2. The trim removed 0 bases at V and 8 bases at J, leaving 6 bases unmatched. The CDR3 runs 17 residues. The germline V gene encodes CDR1 LGHNA and CDR2 YNFKEQ. This chain's CDR3 is CASSQEWGLAGVDEQFF. CDR3 nucleotide sequence: TGTGCCAGCAGCCAAGAATGGGGACTAGCGGGAGTCGATGAGCAGTTCTTC.

The rearrangement links TRBV5-1 to TRBJ2-1; 8 bases agree with TRBD2. This CDR3 contains 13 residues. J lost 5 bases, V lost 7 bases, and 5 bases had no gene match. Germline V gene data show CDR1 as SGHRS and CDR2 as YFSETQ. The CDR3 sequence: CASERENDNEQFF. The CDR3 nucleotides read TGCGCCAGCGAGCGGGAGAACGACAATGAGCAGTTCTTC.

The gene calls are TRBV5-1 and TRBJ2-7; possibly TRBD1 for D (6 bases). Trimming took off 4 bases at V and 2 bases at J, with 13 bases between the two ends. Germline CDR1 is SGHRS and CDR2 is YFSETQ. The CDR3 has 14 residues. This chain's CDR3 is CASSPQQGTYEQYF. CDR3 DNA sequence: TGCGCCAGCAGCCCCCAACAGGGCACCTACGAGCAGTACTTC.

The chain joins TRBV2 to TRBJ2-3; TRBD2 might be the D (5 bases). V lost 6 bases, J lost 4 bases, and 20 bases lay in between. This CDR3 has 16 amino acids. Germline values: CDR1 SNHLY, CDR2 FYNNEI. CDR3 region: CASSASPRPGADTQYF. The CDR3 DNA is TGTGCCAGCAGCGCCTCGCCGAGGCCCGGGGCAGATACGCAGTATTTT. The full variable domain, with the rest looked up from reference TRBV2 and TRBJ2-3, is EPEVTQTPSHQVTQMGQEVILRCVPISNHLYFYWYRQILGQKVEFLVSFYNNEISEKSEIFDDQFSVERPDGSNFTLKIRSTKLEDSAMYFCASSASPRPGADTQYFGPGTRLTVL.

V is TRBV5-4 and J is TRBJ2-1; D uncertain. Germline CDR1 is SGHNT and CDR2 is YYREEE (reference sequence). CDR3 length: 11 residues. V lost 4 bases and J 9 bases, leaving 8 bases between the germline ends. DNA for the CDR3: TGTGCCAGCAGCCGGCGGAGTGAGCAGTTCTTC. This gives the protein CASSRRSEQFF.

The rearrangement links TRBV6-1 to TRBJ2-7, with D unclear. Germline V lookup: CDR1 MNHNS, CDR2 SASEGT. V was pared by 5 bases and J by 5 bases, with 16 bases between. There are 14 residues in the CDR3. The CDR3 is CASSPQVHWDEQYF. Here the CDR3 DNA reads TGTGCCAGCAGTCCGCAGGTTCACTGGGACGAGCAGTACTTC.

The V and J genes are TRBV2 and TRBJ2-7; 9 nucleotides agree with TRBD1. From germline, CDR1 is SNHLY and CDR2 FYNNEI. With 5 bases clipped from V and 1 base from J, the junction kept 3 bases outside the gene matches. CDR3 length: 14 residues. The CDR3 loop is CASSRQGVSYEQYF. The DNA of the CDR3 is TGTGCCAGCAGTAGACAGGGGGTTTCCTACGAGCAGTACTTC.

CDR3 sequence: CASRLQGADGNTEAFF. As DNA, the CDR3 is TGTGCCAGCAGACTTCAGGGGGCGGACGGAAACACTGAAGCTTTCTTT. The V and J genes are TRBV27 and TRBJ1-1, with 8 bases lining up with TRBD1. CDR1 and CDR2 from the germline V gene are MNHEY and SMNVEV (reference sequence). The CDR3 runs 16 residues. J lost 2 bases, V lost 6 bases, and 11 bases had no gene match.

The chain recombines TRBV7-3 with TRBJ2-5, with TRBD1 identical over 9 bases. Germline V gene sequence: CDR1 SGHTA, CDR2 FQGTGA. V shed 9 bases, J shed 5 bases, and the junction held 1 base outside the gene matches. This CDR3 spans 11 amino acids. The CDR3 loop reads CASGQGETQYF. For the CDR3, the DNA is TGTGCCAGTGGACAGGGGGAGACCCAGTACTTC.

V is TRBV10-3 and J is TRBJ2-7, with TRBD2 as a possible D gene (6 bases). V lost 3 bases to trimming and J lost 3 bases, with 9 bases between them. From germline, CDR1 is ENHRY and CDR2 SYGVKD. The CDR3 spans 13 residues. For the CDR3, the DNA is TGTGCCATCAGTGAACGGGACTTCTACGAGCAGTACTTC. It translates to CAISERDFYEQYF.

The rearrangement uses TRBV19 and TRBJ2-2, with D maybe TRBD1 (6 bases). V was clipped by 5 bases and J by 0 bases, with 7 bases between them. Germline assignment: CDR1 LNHDA and CDR2 SQIVND (reference sequence). The CDR3 covers 14 residues. CDR3 sequence: CASSAGANTGELFF. The DNA of the CDR3 is TGTGCCAGTAGTGCAGGGGCGAACACCGGGGAGCTGTTTTTT.

This chain connects TRBV6-1 to TRBJ2-5; 9 bases fit TRBD1. The DNA matches TRBJ2-7 better at its end, which makes the J call doubtful. Germline V lookup: CDR1 MNHNS, CDR2 SASEGT. This CDR3 comprises 12 residues. CDR3: CASRTGGYEQYF. For the CDR3, the DNA is TGTGCCAGCAGGACAGGGGGGTACGAGCAGTACTTC.

V and J are TRBV19 and TRBJ2-1; tentatively, D is TRBD2 (5 bases). Per germline, CDR1 LNHDA and CDR2 SQIVND (reference sequence). The CDR3 is 16 amino acids. Trimming removed 4 bases from V and 2 bases from J, with 15 bases in between. The CDR3 protein is CASSTQRLRAYNEQFF. The CDR3 bases are TGTGCCAGTAGTACGCAACGACTAAGGGCCTACAATGAGCAGTTCTTC.

J is TRBJ1-3 and V is TRBV6-1; TRBD1 is a possible D gene (5 bases). CDR1 and CDR2 from the germline V gene are MNHNS and SASEGT. V was clipped by 2 bases and J by 8 bases, with 13 bases between them. The CDR3 consists of 14 residues. The CDR3 DNA sequence: TGTGCCAGCAGTGAAAGGGGAAGAGGAGACACCATATATTTT. As protein: CASSERGRGDTIYF.

The V call is TRBV30, the J call TRBJ1-5; maybe TRBD1 (6 bases). Germline V gene data show CDR1 as GTSNPN and CDR2 as SVGIG (reference sequence). The V end lost 7 bases, the J end lost 2 bases, and 15 bases lay between the germline ends. The CDR3 is 14 residues long. CDR3 in amino acids: CALSRDKGNQPQHF. The CDR3, as DNA: TGTGCCTTGTCCAGGGACAAGGGCAATCAGCCCCAGCATTTT.

The chain employs TRBV30 and TRBJ1-5; D is undetermined. Germline V CDR1 and CDR2: GTSNPN, SVGIG (reference sequence). The CDR3 is made up of 13 amino acids. The V end lost 2 bases, the J end lost 5 bases, and 10 bases lay between the germline ends. The CDR3 spells CAWSIGGDQPQHF. For the CDR3, the DNA is TGTGCCTGGAGTATCGGCGGGGATCAGCCCCAGCATTTT.

V and J are TRBV11-2 and TRBJ1-5, with 7 bases identical to TRBD1. The CDR3 has 14 residues. With 4 bases clipped from V and 2 bases from J, the junction kept 2 bases outside the gene matches. Germline V gene data show CDR1 as SGHAT and CDR2 as FQNNGV. The DNA of the CDR3 is TGTGCCAGCAGCTGGGACAGTGGCAATCAGCCCCAGCATTTT. Its translation is CASSWDSGNQPQHF.

This sequence joins TRBV28 and TRBJ2-3; TRBD1 matches at 8 bases. CDR1 and CDR2 from the germline V gene are MDHEN and SYDVKM. The CDR3 has 17 residues. V lost 5 bases to trimming and J lost 5 bases; unmatched junction nucleotides: 15. The CDR3 region is CASSLRTGNFPLDTQYF. The DNA for the CDR3 is TGTGCCAGCAGTCTTCGGACAGGGAATTTCCCCTTAGATACGCAGTATTTT.

This chain connects TRBV14 to TRBJ1-2, with D tentatively TRBD1 (5 bases). Trimming stripped 0 bases from V and 4 bases from J, with 15 bases between. Germline CDR1 and CDR2: SGHDN and FVKESK. This CDR3 comprises 16 residues. CDR3 sequence (DNA): TGTGCCAGCAGCCAAGATTGGCAGGGATGGGGCTATGGCTACACCTTC. Amino acids: CASSQDWQGWGYGYTF.

This chain joins TRBV6-6 and TRBJ1-5; D might be TRBD1 (6 bases). Germline values: CDR1 MNHNY, CDR2 SVGAGI (reference sequence). Trimming took off 6 bases at V and 0 bases at J, with 12 bases between the two ends. CDR3 size: 15 residues. Here the CDR3 reads CASRDQGLSNQPQHF. In DNA form, the CDR3 reads TGTGCCAGCAGGGATCAGGGGCTTAGCAATCAGCCCCAGCATTTT.

Notes on this clone: One end of the junction varies from germline; a read error may be responsible. The gene calls are TRBV19 and TRBJ1-1; a possible D gene is TRBD1 (6 bases). CDR3 length: 14 amino acids. CDR1 and CDR2 from the germline V gene are LNHDA and SQIVND (reference sequence). The CDR3 coding sequence is TGTGCCAGTAGTCTCTACAGGGAGAACCCTGAAGCTTTCTTT. It specifies CASSLYRENPEAFF. Combining the CDR3 with reference TRBV19 and TRBJ1-1 gives the whole variable domain DGGITQSPKYLFRKEGQNVTLSCEQNLNHDAMYWYRQDPGQGLRLIYYSQIVNDFQKGDIAEGYSVSREKKESFPLTVTSAQKNPTAFYLCASSLYRENPEAFFGQGTRLTVV.

This chain uses TRBV27 with TRBJ1-5; D gene uncertain. The V and J ends lost 5 bases and 2 bases respectively, with 10 bases between them. The CDR3 totals 14 residues. The germline V gene has CDR1 MNHEY and CDR2 SMNVEV (reference sequence). CDR3 bases: TGTGCCAGCAGTAGAGGGTTGGGCAATCAGCCCCAGCATTTT. This translates into CASSRGLGNQPQHF.

This clone was observed a single time. The CDR3 region is CASSVRIAFPDTQYF. In DNA, the CDR3 is TGTGCCAGCAGTGTAAGAATAGCTTTCCCAGATACGCAGTATTTT. The genes are TRBV2 and TRBJ2-3; D is ambiguous. Germline lookup yields CDR1 SNHLY and CDR2 FYNNEI. The CDR3 covers 15 residues. V gave up 4 bases and J gave up 4 bases, with 15 bases separating them.